The 32 T cell receptor beta chains below were found in one sample sequenced in a study of tumor and adjacent non-tumor tissue in lung cancer. No cell sorting was done before RNA was extracted from the tissue. TCRbeta libraries were built with three rounds of nested PCR, modified from ARM-PCR. TCRdb fed the multiplex PCR reads into MiXCR, producing one record per CDR3 protein. The sample has 68,000 or so distinct CDR3 sequences, roughly 56% seen once. Sequencing was carried out using lung tumor tissue. These TCRs come from a man in his fifties with non-small cell lung cancer.

A remark on this clonotype: One junction end does not reproduce the germline sequence, and a read error may be involved. V usage is TRBV13 and J usage is TRBJ2-1, with D possibly being TRBD1 or TRBD2 (5 bases each). The CDR3 contains 15 residues. CDR1 and CDR2 from the germline V gene are PRHDT and FYEKMQ (reference sequence). The CDR3 reads CASNLGGGSYIGQFF. In nucleotides, the CDR3 is TGTGCCAGCAACTTAGGTGGGGGATCCTACATTGGGCAATTCTTC.

This clonotype was counted ten times or more. One junction end does not reproduce the germline sequence, and a read error may be involved. This chain connects TRBV7-3 to TRBJ2-3; D is uncertain. The CDR3 covers 12 residues. Germline V gene sequence: CDR1 SGHTA, CDR2 FQGTGA. The DNA of the CDR3 is TGTGCCAGCAGTTTAAGTCCAGATACGCAGTATTTT. Protein product: CASSLSPDTQYF. The complete variable domain, with remaining parts taken from reference TRBV7-3 and TRBJ2-3, reads GAGVSQTPSNKVTEKGKYVELRCDPISGHTALYWYRQSLGQGPEFLIYFQGTGAADDSGLPNDRFFAVRPEGSVSTLKIQRTERGDSAVYLCASSLSPDTQYFGPGTRLTVL.

Comments on this clonotype: One base away lies a much larger clone, so this may be a sequencing read error. The chain employs TRBV6-1 and TRBJ2-3; D tentatively fits TRBD1 or TRBD2 (6 bases each). The V gene lost 8 bases and the J gene lost 0 bases, with 18 bases spanning the gap. The CDR3 is 16 residues long. Germline V lookup: CDR1 MNHNS, CDR2 SASEGT. The DNA of the CDR3 is TGTGCCAGCGGGGGGCGGTGGGAGGCCAGCACAGATACGCAGTATTTT. This codes for CASGGRWEASTDTQYF.

Comment on this clonotype: Given the absence of the conserved phenylalanine or tryptophan at the CDR3 end, a read error is likely. The chain employs TRBV20-1 and TRBJ2-2; D might be TRBD2 (5 bases). Trimming shortened V by 3 bases and J by 0 bases, and 14 bases separated the two germline ends. Germline V gives CDR1 DFQATT, CDR2 SNEGSKA (reference sequence). CDR3 length: 16 amino acids. The CDR3 DNA reads TGCAGTGCTAGTGTCGTGGGGAGCGCGAACACCGGGGAGCTGTTTCTT. Translated, it gives CSASVVGSANTGELFL.

About this clonotype: The CDR3 carries no conserved terminal phenylalanine or tryptophan, so it likely arises from a read error. This rearrangement joins TRBV30 to TRBJ2-1; possibly TRBD1 or TRBD2 for D (5 bases each). Germline V CDR1 and CDR2: GTSNPN, SVGIG (reference sequence). With 3 bases removed from V and 13 bases from J, the gap between germline ends came to 19 bases. The CDR3 covers 13 residues. Written as DNA, the CDR3 is TGTGCCTGGAGCCAACTACCGGGACCGGGACAGTTCTTA. Residues: CAWSQLPGPGQFL.

The sample holds one count of this clonotype. A junction end diverges from the germline sequence, so it may reflect a read error. The chain's CDR3 is CAGSQDPTGRGETQYF. The CDR3 DNA is TGCGCCGGCAGCCAAGATCCAACTGGGCGGGGGGAGACCCAGTACTTC. The rearrangement joins TRBV4-1 to TRBJ2-5, with 7 bases that match TRBD2. Germline-derived CDR1 and CDR2 are MGHRA and YSYEKL. CDR3 length equals 16 residues.

The V and J genes are TRBV11-3 and TRBJ2-3; tentatively, D is TRBD1 (5 bases). The J call is uncertain, as TRBJ1-5 better fits the DNA end. The CDR3 runs 16 residues. Germline V gives CDR1 SGHNT, CDR2 YENEEA. CDR3 residues: CASRPGTSGYADTQHF. For the CDR3, the DNA is TGTGCCAGCCGCCCAGGGACTAGCGGGTATGCAGATACGCAGCATTTT.

As for this clonotype: The germline gene is not matched at one end of the junction; a read error may be the cause. The V call is TRBV10-2, the J call TRBJ2-3, with 10 positions matching TRBD1. The CDR3 is 15 amino acids. The germline V gene encodes CDR1 WSHSY and CDR2 SAAADI. CDR3 DNA sequence: TGCGTCAGCAATGCGACAGGGGGCTACGCAGATACGCAGTATTTT. Its protein product is CVSNATGGYADTQYF.

Of note for this clonotype: A read error may produce the germline difference seen at one junction end. The V gene is TRBV28, the J gene TRBJ1-4; D ambiguous. From germline, CDR1 is MDHEN and CDR2 SYDVKM. The CDR3 spans 19 residues. CDR3 residues: CAISFRAGRSSATNENLFF. DNA for the CDR3: TGTGCCATCAGTTTCCGGGCAGGACGATCTTCTGCAACTAATGAAAATCTGTTTTTT. Full variable domain (missing parts from reference TRBV28 and TRBJ1-4): DVKVTQSSRYLVKRTGEKVFLECVQDMDHENMFWYRQDPGLGLRLIYFSYDVKMKEKGDIPEGYSVSREKKERFSLILESASTNQTSMYLCAISFRAGRSSATNENLFFGSGTQLSVL.

This clonotype came up once. A read error is possible here, since a much larger clone lies one base away. CDR3 amino acids: CARSFTIAEETQYF. The CDR3 DNA reads as TGCGCCCGCAGCTTCACGATAGCGGAAGAGACCCAGTACTTC. V is TRBV5-1 and J is TRBJ2-5; possibly TRBD2 for D (6 bases). This CDR3 region has 14 residues. Germline V gene lookup returns CDR1 SGHRS and CDR2 YFSETQ.

Comments on this clonotype: The germline gene is not matched at one end of the junction; a read error may be the cause. The chain couples TRBV7-9 to TRBJ1-1; TRBD1 might be the D (5 bases). Germline-derived CDR1 and CDR2 are SEHNR and FQNEAQ (reference sequence). The CDR3 has 14 residues. The CDR3 reads CACMKGRGYTEVFF. CDR3 bases: TGTGCCTGCATGAAGGGTCGGGGGTACACTGAAGTTTTCTTT.

Regarding this clonotype: A clone one base away is much larger, so this may be a read error. The J gene is TRBJ2-3, the V gene TRBV20-1; 7 bases line up with TRBD1. This CDR3 spans 13 amino acids. The trim removed 3 bases at V and 5 bases at J, leaving 5 bases unmatched. Germline lookup yields CDR1 DFQATT and CDR2 SNEGSKA (reference sequence). The CDR3 DNA follows: TGCAGTGCTAGTACGAGGGGGCAAGATACGCAGTATTTT. This codes for CSASTRGQDTQYF.

Details on this clonotype: No conserved phenylalanine or tryptophan ends this CDR3, so it is likely a read error. The V gene is TRBV14, the J gene TRBJ2-7, with 10 bases lining up with TRBD1. The V gene end was trimmed by 6 bases and the J gene end by 5 bases; junction bases not matched to a gene: 7. CDR3 length: 14 amino acids. Germline CDR1 and CDR2: SGHDN and FVKESK. The CDR3 DNA follows: TGTGCCAGCAGAAGGGGACAGGGGATGGACGAGCAGTACCTC. As protein: CASRRGQGMDEQYL.

For this clonotype: The CDR3 carries no conserved terminal phenylalanine or tryptophan, so it likely arises from a read error. The chain joins TRBV11-1 to TRBJ2-1; the D gene is possibly TRBD1 (6 bases). Per the germline V gene, CDR1 is SGHAT and CDR2 is FQDESV (reference sequence). The CDR3 length is 14 residues. CDR3 sequence: CACSLERTDNEQFS. The DNA for the CDR3 is TGTGCCTGCAGCTTAGAGCGGACAGACAATGAGCAGTTCTCC.

On this clonotype: Mismatch with germline at one junction end may stem from a read error. This CDR3 is CVSSLDSPNEQFF. The CDR3, as DNA: TGTGTCAGCAGCCTGGACAGCCCCAATGAGCAGTTCTTC. V is TRBV6-5 and J is TRBJ2-1; possibly TRBD1 for D (6 bases). The CDR3 is made up of 13 amino acids. Germline assignment: CDR1 MNHEY and CDR2 SVGAGI.

A word on this clonotype: One end of the junction does not line up with germline, which may come from a read error. This chain joins TRBV4-2 and TRBJ2-7; 9 bases agree with TRBD2. Looked up from germline, CDR1 is LGHNA and CDR2 is YNFKEQ. The CDR3 is 17 amino acids. Written as DNA, the CDR3 is TGTGCCAGCAGCCGAGATCGTGGAGCGGGAGGTGGATACGGGCAGTACTTC. Protein sequence: CASSRDRGAGGGYGQYF.

With respect to this clonotype: A read error may account for a junction end that differs from germline. The chain is built from TRBV11-1 and TRBJ2-1, with D maybe TRBD2 (6 bases). Per germline, CDR1 SGHAT and CDR2 FQDESV (reference sequence). The CDR3 loop spans 16 amino acids. Here the CDR3 DNA reads TGCGCCAGCAGCTCCCTGGGAGGAGGCTCCTATAATGAGCAGTTCTTC. The encoded protein is CASSSLGGGSYNEQFF.

To note about this clonotype: A read error may produce the germline difference seen at one junction end. This chain uses TRBV2 with TRBJ2-3, with 7 bases matching TRBD1. This CDR3 has 15 amino acids. The germline gives CDR1 SNHLY, CDR2 FYNNEI. The CDR3 sequence: CAGSPGTACTDTQYF. As DNA, the CDR3 is TGTGCCGGCAGTCCCGGGACAGCATGCACAGATACGCAGTATTTT.

This clonotype was detected only once. It may be a read error: a sequence one base away is much more abundant. V is TRBV28 and J is TRBJ2-7; D not resolved. The germline CDR1 and CDR2 sequences are MDHEN and SYDVKM. The CDR3 runs to 12 residues. The CDR3 loop is CANSTVGNEQYF. DNA for the CDR3: TGTGCCAACAGTACCGTAGGGAACGAGCAGTACTTC.

Notes on this clonotype: A much larger clone is a single base away; this may be a read error. The chain couples TRBV30 to TRBJ2-7, with 8 bases matching TRBD1. Looked up from germline, CDR1 is GTSNPN and CDR2 is SVGIG (reference sequence). The CDR3 spans 13 residues. CDR3 nucleotide sequence: TGTGCCTGGAGGCCGGGACAGGCCTACAAGCAGTACTTC. Translating gives CAWRPGQAYKQYF.

The chain employs TRBV7-9 and TRBJ1-4; the D gene is possibly TRBD1 (5 bases). Germline lookup yields CDR1 SEHNR and CDR2 FQNEAQ (reference sequence). Trimming pared 6 bases from V and 8 bases from J, leaving 19 bases between. The CDR3 sequence is 15 residues long. The CDR3: CASSQTGTPGEKLFF. The CDR3 DNA reads TGTGCCAGCAGTCAGACGGGGACTCCGGGCGAAAAACTGTTTTTT.

This clonotype was detected many times. Germline and junction disagree at one end, which may indicate a read error. The chain carries TRBV12-5 and TRBJ2-5; 10 bases map to TRBD2. This CDR3 contains 15 residues. The germline V gene encodes CDR1 LGHNT and CDR2 FRNRAP. The chain's CDR3 is CASAASGSFWETRYF. As DNA, the CDR3 is TGTGCTAGTGCGGCTAGCGGGAGTTTCTGGGAGACCCGGTACTTC.

In this sample, this clonotype turned up a few times. The rearrangement joins TRBV5-1 to TRBJ2-1; D ambiguous. Germline-derived CDR1 and CDR2 are SGHRS and YFSETQ. CDR3 length equals 13 residues. The ends were cut back, 2 bases at V and 6 bases at J, with 9 bases in the middle. CDR3 DNA: TGCGCCAGCAGCTTTAGCATCTCCAATGAGCAGTTCTTC. It translates to CASSFSISNEQFF.

This clonotype was picked up many times. This chain links TRBV6-6 with TRBJ1-1; 8 nucleotides match TRBD1. With V trimmed by 2 bases and J by 0 bases, 11 bases remained unmatched. CDR3 length equals 18 residues. Per the germline V gene, CDR1 is MNHNY and CDR2 is SVGAGI (reference sequence). This CDR3 reads CASSYHPRTGRMNTEAFF. The CDR3 bases are TGTGCCAGCAGTTACCACCCCCGGACAGGGCGCATGAACACTGAAGCTTTCTTT.

With regard to this clonotype: One end of the junction does not line up with germline, which may come from a read error. CDR3 sequence: CSVGRQGNYCYTF. The CDR3 DNA reads as TGCAGCGTTGGCCGTCAGGGGAACTATTGCTACACCTTT. The chain links TRBV29-1 to TRBJ1-2, with D perhaps matching TRBD1 (6 bases). The CDR3 length is 13 residues. Germline V gene data show CDR1 as SQVTM and CDR2 as ANQGSEA.

In its sample, this clonotype was seen many times. V is TRBV4-1 and J is TRBJ2-7; D may be TRBD1 (5 bases). CDR3 length: 13 residues. CDR1 and CDR2 from the germline V gene are MGHRA and YSYEKL. Trimming pared 5 bases from V and 3 bases from J, leaving 11 bases between. This CDR3 reads CASSFQTDYEQYF. The CDR3 DNA reads TGCGCCAGCAGCTTCCAGACAGACTACGAGCAGTACTTC.

This clonotype was observed many times. CDR3 sequence reads: CASSVQGNGYTF. The CDR3 DNA reads TGTGCCAGCAGTGTACAGGGGAACGGCTACACCTTC. The V call is TRBV2, the J call TRBJ1-2; 7 nucleotides align to TRBD1. The CDR3 extends over 12 amino acids. From germline, CDR1 is SNHLY and CDR2 FYNNEI. The V gene end was trimmed by 4 bases and the J gene end by 8 bases; junction bases not matched to a gene: 4.

On this clonotype: It is likely a read error, because the conserved phenylalanine at the end of the CDR3 is missing. The V gene is TRBV6-5, the J gene TRBJ1-2; the D gene is possibly TRBD1 (5 bases). CDR1 and CDR2 from the germline V gene are MNHEY and SVGAGI. CDR3 size: 12 residues. CDR3 residues: CASSDRRYGYTL. The DNA of the CDR3 is TGTGCCAGCAGTGACAGACGCTATGGTTACACCTTA.

In its sample, this clonotype was seen many times. The genes are TRBV4-2 and TRBJ2-7, with 14 bases matching TRBD2. V was clipped by 4 bases and J by 2 bases; unmatched bases: 4. Germline V gene lookup returns CDR1 LGHNA and CDR2 YNFKEQ. This CDR3 contains 16 residues. The CDR3 spells CASSPQTSGGAYEQYF. For the CDR3, the DNA is TGTGCCAGCAGCCCTCAGACTAGCGGGGGGGCCTACGAGCAGTACTTC.

Notes on this clonotype: The CDR3 does not end in the conserved phenylalanine or tryptophan, so this is likely a read error. The limits of the CDR3 on the DNA are not certain, so only TCRdb's listed CDR3 is given. The chain is built from TRBV12-3 or TRBV12-4 and TRBJ2-1; the table's D call, TRBD1, has no DNA check behind it. The CDR3 totals 14 residues, both ends included. The CDR3 here is CASSLGGAWNERFV.

Comment on this clonotype: One end of the junction fails to match germline, which may point to a read error. V is TRBV29-1 and J is TRBJ2-3; 8 bases are a match to TRBD1. This CDR3 contains 13 residues. Per germline, CDR1 SQVTM and CDR2 ANQGSEA. CDR3 coding DNA: TGTAGCGTCGACGGACAGGGCACAGATAAGCAGTATTTT. Its protein is CSVDGQGTDKQYF.

As for this clonotype: It may be a read error: a sequence one base away is much more abundant. The chain couples TRBV11-2 to TRBJ2-5; D is unresolved. Looked up from germline, CDR1 is SGHAT and CDR2 is FQNNGV. The CDR3 has 13 residues. For the CDR3, the DNA is TGTGCCAGCAGCGTGGGGTCGCAAGGGACCCAGTACTTC. Amino acids: CASSVGSQGTQYF. The entire variable domain, with the rest obtained from reference TRBV11-2 and TRBJ2-5, is as follows: EAGVAQSPRYKIIEKRQSVAFWCNPISGHATLYWYQQILGQGPKLLIQFQNNGVVDDSQLPKDRFSAERLKGVDSTLKIQPAKLEDSAVYLCASSVGSQGTQYFGPGTRLLVL.